Shown below are 30 T cell receptor beta chains from a single sample sequenced in a study of T cells in Graves' hyperthyroidism and ophthalmopathy. From RNA transcripts, TCR beta CDR3 regions were amplified. Researchers ran a first-round RT-PCR on the TCR CDR3 using the HTBI primer set. Via MiXCR, TCRdb re-called the multiplex PCR reads, giving one row per CDR3 protein. Of 250,000 to 350,000 distinct CDR3 sequences in the sample, about 17% were seen once. Sequenced material: blood. All receptors come from a woman aged 60-70 years with Graves' ophthalmopathy.

This clonotype was seen more than once but under ten times. A junction boundary mismatches the germline segment, possibly from a read error. The chain links TRBV2 to TRBJ1-6; D is ambiguous. The CDR3 runs 19 residues. The germline gives CDR1 SNHLY, CDR2 FYNNEI. CDR3 in amino acids: CASTPVRTAESSYNSPLRF. In nucleotides, the CDR3 is TGTGCCAGCACGCCGGTAAGGACCGCAGAGAGCTCCTATAATTCACCCCTCCGCTTT.

V is TRBV20-1 and J is TRBJ1-4; 7 positions match TRBD1. This CDR3 spans 13 amino acids. Germline CDR1 is DFQATT and CDR2 is SNEGSKA (reference sequence). After removal of 5 bases from V and 8 bases from J, the junction contained 8 bases not matched to a gene. DNA of the CDR3: TGCAGTGCTCGACAGGGCGGAGACGAAAAACTGTTTTTT. It translates to CSARQGGDEKLFF.

In its sample, this clonotype was seen many times. The genes are TRBV28 and TRBJ1-4; 7 bases agree with TRBD1. V lost 7 bases, J lost 5 bases, and 13 bases stayed unmatched. Germline V gene sequence: CDR1 MDHEN, CDR2 SYDVKM. This CDR3 spans 16 amino acids. This CDR3 reads CASTPLRDSGNEKLFF. The CDR3 bases are TGTGCCAGCACCCCACTCCGGGACAGTGGGAATGAAAAACTGTTTTTT.

This clonotype was detected many times. The rearrangement uses TRBV5-1 and TRBJ2-3, with a tentative D call TRBD2 (5 bases). Germline CDR1 SGHRS, CDR2 YFSETQ. The length of the CDR3 is 13 residues. Trimming shortened V by 4 bases and J by 2 bases, and 8 bases separated the two germline ends. The CDR3 protein is CASSEGSTDTQYF. Here the CDR3 DNA reads TGCGCCAGCAGCGAGGGCTCCACAGATACGCAGTATTTT.

This clonotype was found a few times. V gene TRBV5-1 combines with J gene TRBJ2-1; the match to TRBD2 covers 11 bases. This CDR3 contains 16 residues. Germline assignment: CDR1 SGHRS and CDR2 YFSETQ. V trimming: 3 bases; J trimming: 6 bases; junction bases outside the gene matches: 8. For the CDR3, the DNA is TGCGCCAGCAGCTCCGGCGGGACTAGCGGACCCAATGAGCAGTTCTTC. Translated: CASSSGGTSGPNEQFF.

In its sample, this clonotype was seen many times. The rearrangement uses TRBV28 and TRBJ1-2; D perhaps matches TRBD1 (5 bases). CDR1 is MDHEN, CDR2 SYDVKM, per germline. The CDR3 sequence is 14 residues long. V lost 8 bases and J 8 bases, leaving 21 bases between the germline ends. Here the CDR3 reads CASGSIGGNWGYTF. The DNA for the CDR3 is TGTGCCAGCGGATCTATTGGGGGGAATTGGGGCTACACCTTC.

V gene TRBV19 combines with J gene TRBJ2-5; D is possibly TRBD1 (6 bases). The V gene lost 6 bases and the J gene lost 5 bases, with 16 bases spanning the gap. Germline assignment: CDR1 LNHDA and CDR2 SQIVND (reference sequence). This CDR3 is built from 14 residues. The DNA of the CDR3 is TGTGCCAGTAGACCCGGGACACTCAAGGAGACCCAGTACTTC. It translates to CASRPGTLKETQYF.

This clonotype occurred many times. The chain couples TRBV5-1 to TRBJ2-1; tentatively, D is TRBD1 (6 bases). Trimming left V 5 bases short and J 4 bases short, with 13 bases between. Germline V CDR1 and CDR2: SGHRS, YFSETQ. The CDR3 has 14 amino acids. CDR3 DNA sequence: TGCGCCAGCAGTACAGGGATCCGGTACAATGAGCAGTTCTTC. Its translation is CASSTGIRYNEQFF.

The chain recombines TRBV3-1 with TRBJ1-2; possible D gene TRBD1, 5 bases. Germline CDR1 is LGHDT and CDR2 is YNNKEL (reference sequence). This CDR3 is 13 amino acids long. Trimming removed 5 bases from V and 6 bases from J, with 13 bases in between. CDR3 amino acids: CASSILGADGYTF. The CDR3, as DNA: TGTGCCAGCAGCATACTTGGGGCGGATGGCTACACCTTC.

The chain uses TRBV20-1 and TRBJ2-3; 11 nucleotides align to TRBD2. CDR1 is DFQATT, CDR2 SNEGSKA, per germline (reference sequence). The CDR3 is 15 residues long. V trimming: 3 bases; J trimming: 5 bases; junction bases outside the gene matches: 7. DNA of the CDR3: TGCAGTGCTAGTGGCGGTAGCGGGGGGGTAGATACGCAGTATTTT. Its protein product is CSASGGSGGVDTQYF.

This clonotype was detected only a few times. The rearrangement joins TRBV9 to TRBJ2-7, with D perhaps matching TRBD2 (5 bases). V lost 1 base and J 3 bases, leaving 14 bases between the germline ends. CDR1 and CDR2 (germline): SGDLS, YYNGEE. The CDR3 is 15 amino acids. The DNA for the CDR3 is TGTGCCAGCAGCGTATCAGCGGAGTTTGTCTACGAGCAGTACTTC. Protein: CASSVSAEFVYEQYF.

This clonotype appeared many times. The J gene is TRBJ2-5, the V gene TRBV20-1; D not resolved. The germline gives CDR1 DFQATT, CDR2 SNEGSKA (reference sequence). The CDR3 is 11 residues long. The V end lost 4 bases, the J end lost 3 bases, and 6 bases lay between the germline ends. The CDR3 nucleotides are TGCAGTGCTACGATAGAAGAGACCCAGTACTTC. This gives the protein CSATIEETQYF.

This rearrangement joins TRBV4-2 to TRBJ2-7; 8 bases line up with TRBD2. V was clipped by 4 bases and J by 3 bases; unmatched bases: 2. This CDR3 is 13 amino acids long. CDR1 and CDR2 from the germline V gene are LGHNA and YNFKEQ. The CDR3 DNA sequence: TGTGCCAGCAGCCCTACTAGCGGCTACGAGCAGTACTTC. Its translation is CASSPTSGYEQYF.

In its sample, this clonotype was seen many times. The genes are TRBV7-9 and TRBJ2-7; D may match TRBD1 or TRBD2 (6 bases each). This CDR3 has 16 amino acids. Deletions cut 0 bases from V and 5 bases from J, with 17 bases between. Germline V gene data show CDR1 as SEHNR and CDR2 as FQNEAQ (reference sequence). In DNA, the CDR3 is TGTGCCAGCAGCTTAGCGGCGAACCTCGGGGGCAACGAGCAGTACTTC. Protein sequence: CASSLAANLGGNEQYF. Looking up the rest from reference TRBV7-9 and TRBJ2-7 gives the full variable domain: DTGVSQNPRHKITKRGQNVTFRCDPISEHNRLYWYRQTLGQGPEFLTYFQNEAQLEKSRLLSDRFSAERPKGSFSTLEIQRTEQGDSAMYLCASSLAANLGGNEQYFGPGTRLTVT.

This clonotype was observed at least ten times. The J gene is TRBJ2-3, the V gene TRBV12-3 or TRBV12-4; TRBD2 matches 10 bases. Unmatched junction bases numbered 9, after V lost 6 bases and J lost 3 bases. The CDR3 spans 16 residues. CDR3 sequence: CASRVLAGGWTDTQYF. The DNA for the CDR3 is TGTGCCAGCAGAGTTTTAGCGGGAGGTTGGACAGATACGCAGTATTTT.

This clonotype came up many times. The chain combines TRBV6-1 with TRBJ2-3; TRBD1 or TRBD2 may be the D gene (5 bases each). CDR1 is MNHNS and CDR2 is SASEGT in the germline V gene. V lost 6 bases, J lost 2 bases, and 15 bases lay in between. The CDR3 extends over 15 amino acids. The CDR3: CASSLASGTTDTQYF. For the CDR3, the DNA is TGTGCCAGCAGCCTGGCCTCGGGGACCACAGATACGCAGTATTTT.

This clonotype was observed a few times. The chain links TRBV7-8 to TRBJ2-5; the match to TRBD1 covers 9 bases. Losses at the gene ends were 8 bases for V and 5 bases for J; bases not matched to a gene: 6. Germline-derived CDR1 and CDR2 are SGHVS and FQNEAQ. The length of the CDR3 is 13 residues. CDR3 region: CASGTGTGETQYF. DNA for the CDR3: TGTGCCAGCGGGACCGGGACAGGGGAGACCCAGTACTTC.

The V and J genes are TRBV7-2 and TRBJ2-2; D might be TRBD1 (5 bases). Germline V lookup: CDR1 SGHTA, CDR2 FQGNSA. The CDR3 is 14 residues long. V was clipped by 4 bases and J by 4 bases, with 10 bases between them. CDR3 sequence (DNA): TGTGCCAGCAGCTACAGGTCTGGCACCGGGGAGCTGTTTTTT. The encoded protein is CASSYRSGTGELFF.

This clonotype was recorded at least ten times. The chain couples TRBV7-6 to TRBJ1-1; D call uncertain. The V end was cut by 5 bases, the J end by 5 bases, with 12 bases between. CDR1 and CDR2 from the germline V gene are SGHVS and FNYEAQ. This CDR3 region has 13 residues. The CDR3 reads CASSLQHQTEAFF. The CDR3 DNA sequence: TGTGCCAGCAGCCTACAGCACCAGACTGAAGCTTTCTTT.

This clonotype was found many times. The V gene is TRBV24-1, the J gene TRBJ2-3, with 8 bases matching TRBD1. Trimming at V came to 5 bases and at J to 4 bases, leaving 7 bases not matched to a gene. The CDR3 length is 15 residues. The germline V gene encodes CDR1 KGHDR and CDR2 SFDVKD. The CDR3 sequence is CATSGQGTGADTQYF. The CDR3 bases are TGTGCCACCAGTGGACAGGGGACGGGTGCAGATACGCAGTATTTT.

The sample holds many counts of this clonotype. The chain employs TRBV4-2 and TRBJ2-2; 7 nucleotides line up with TRBD2. Trimming cost V 6 bases and J 8 bases; bases outside gene matches: 15. Germline CDR1 and CDR2: LGHNA and YNFKEQ. This CDR3 comprises 16 residues. The CDR3 sequence: CASRSQDRGGRGELFF. In nucleotides, the CDR3 is TGTGCCAGCAGAAGCCAAGATCGGGGAGGGAGAGGGGAGCTGTTTTTT.

There are a few counts of this clonotype. The chain carries TRBV14 and TRBJ2-1; the match to TRBD2 covers 10 bases. Germline-derived CDR1 and CDR2 are SGHDN and FVKESK. Unmatched junction bases numbered 5, after V lost 5 bases and J lost 4 bases. The CDR3 has 15 residues. CDR3 in amino acids: CASSFGTSEYNEQFF. The CDR3 nucleotides are TGTGCCAGCAGCTTCGGGACTAGCGAATACAATGAGCAGTTCTTC.

This clonotype appeared a few times. CDR3: CASSLGDSRYGYTF. The CDR3 DNA follows: TGTGCCAGCAGCCTAGGGGACAGCCGCTATGGCTACACCTTC. The chain uses TRBV5-5 and TRBJ1-2, with TRBD1 matching over 7 bases. The CDR3 sequence is 14 residues long. CDR1 and CDR2 from the germline V gene are SGHKS and YYEKEE (reference sequence). J gave up 4 bases and V 4 bases, and 7 bases lay outside the gene matches.

This chain joins TRBV12-3 or TRBV12-4 and TRBJ1-1; D gene ambiguous. Trimming took off 5 bases at V and 5 bases at J, with 12 bases between the two ends. There are 13 residues in the CDR3. The CDR3 DNA sequence: TGTGCCAGCAGTCCTAGGTGGGAAACTGAAGCTTTCTTT. Translation gives CASSPRWETEAFF.

This clonotype was seen ten or more times. The gene calls are TRBV5-1 and TRBJ1-4; TRBD1 agrees at 8 bases. CDR1 is SGHRS, CDR2 YFSETQ, per germline. The CDR3 totals 15 residues. With V trimmed by 3 bases and J by 7 bases, 8 bases remained unmatched. The CDR3 region has the DNA TGCGCCAGCAGCTCCGGGACAGGCTCTGGTGAAAAACTGTTTTTT. Its translation: CASSSGTGSGEKLFF.

For this clonotype: A much larger clone sits a single nucleotide away, making a read error possible. The rearrangement links TRBV5-1 to TRBJ1-6; no firm D call. The CDR3 loop spans 16 amino acids. Germline V CDR1 and CDR2: SGHRS, YFSETQ. Here the CDR3 reads CPSSPGDLTGNSPLHF. As DNA, the CDR3 is TGCCCCAGCAGCCCCGGAGACCTAACCGGGAATTCACCCCTCCACTTT.

This clonotype appeared many times. The V gene is TRBV18, the J gene TRBJ2-1; no firm D call. V was cut by 2 bases and J by 7 bases, with 6 bases left in between. Germline CDR1 and CDR2: KGHSH and LQKENI. This CDR3 is 12 amino acids long. The CDR3 loop is CASSPATNEQFF. The CDR3, as DNA: TGTGCCAGCTCACCAGCGACAAATGAGCAGTTCTTC.

The J gene is TRBJ2-1, the V gene TRBV20-1, with 14 bases fitting TRBD2. This CDR3 spans 16 amino acids. The germline V gene encodes CDR1 DFQATT and CDR2 SNEGSKA (reference sequence). The junction had 7 bases not matched to a gene; V was cut back by 5 bases and J by 4 bases. This CDR3 is CSAAEGLAGAYNEQFF. For the CDR3, the DNA is TGCAGTGCTGCGGAGGGACTAGCGGGGGCATACAATGAGCAGTTCTTC.

J is TRBJ2-3 and V is TRBV5-4; 9 bases are a match to TRBD2. CDR1 and CDR2 from the germline V gene are SGHNT and YYREEE (reference sequence). V dropped 7 bases and J dropped 0; count of bases not matched to a gene: 3. There are 14 residues in the CDR3. The CDR3 protein is CASLAGVSTDTQYF. The CDR3 coding sequence is TGTGCCAGCTTAGCGGGGGTCAGCACAGATACGCAGTATTTT.

This clonotype was seen ten or more times. This chain uses TRBV12-3 or TRBV12-4 with TRBJ2-5; 11 positions agree with TRBD1. After removal of 3 bases from V and 5 bases from J, the junction contained 5 bases not matched to a gene. The CDR3 covers 15 residues. The CDR3 spells CASSFGTGGRETQYF. For the CDR3, the DNA is TGTGCCAGCAGTTTCGGGACAGGGGGACGGGAGACCCAGTACTTC.